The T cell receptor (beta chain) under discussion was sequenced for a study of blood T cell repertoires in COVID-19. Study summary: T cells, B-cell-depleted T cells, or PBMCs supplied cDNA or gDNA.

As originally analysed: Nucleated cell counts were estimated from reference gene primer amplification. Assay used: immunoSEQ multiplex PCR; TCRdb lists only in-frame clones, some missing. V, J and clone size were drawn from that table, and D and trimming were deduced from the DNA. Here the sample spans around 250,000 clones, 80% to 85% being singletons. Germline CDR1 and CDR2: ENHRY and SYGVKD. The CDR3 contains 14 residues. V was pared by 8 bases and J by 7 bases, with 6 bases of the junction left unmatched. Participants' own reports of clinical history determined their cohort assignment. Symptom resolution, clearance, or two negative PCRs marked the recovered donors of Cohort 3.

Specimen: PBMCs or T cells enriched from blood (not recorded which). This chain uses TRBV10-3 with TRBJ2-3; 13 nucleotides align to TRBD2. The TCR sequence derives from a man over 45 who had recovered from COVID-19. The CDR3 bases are TGTGCCATCCGGACTAGCGGGGGAGCAAATACGCAGTATTTT. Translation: CAIRTSGGANTQYF.